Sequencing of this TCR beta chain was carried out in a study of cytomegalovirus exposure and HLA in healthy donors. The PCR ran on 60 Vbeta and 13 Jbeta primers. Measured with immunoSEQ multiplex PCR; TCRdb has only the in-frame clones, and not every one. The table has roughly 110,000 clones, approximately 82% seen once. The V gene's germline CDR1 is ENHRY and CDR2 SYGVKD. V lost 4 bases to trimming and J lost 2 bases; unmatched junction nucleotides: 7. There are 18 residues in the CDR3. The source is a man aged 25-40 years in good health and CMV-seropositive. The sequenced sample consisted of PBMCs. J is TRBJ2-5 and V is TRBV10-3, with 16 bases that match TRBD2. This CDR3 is CAISGGLAGGGPQETQYF. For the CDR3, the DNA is TGTGCCATCAGTGGGGGACTAGCGGGAGGGGGCCCTCAAGAGACCCAGTACTTC.